Presented here are 20 T cell receptor beta chains from one specimen sequenced in a study of beta chain features in type 1 diabetes. The isolated RNA, all of it, was reverse transcribed, so expressed TCRB transcripts were what got sequenced. Profiling relied on immunoSEQ multiplex PCR, and the TCRdb table lists in-frame clones only, not all of them. The table records about 250,000 clones, 11% to 15% of them present only once. Sequencing was done on a sample of naive CD4+ T cells from blood. The receptors shown here come from a woman aged 40 to 50 in good health.

This chain links TRBV18 with TRBJ2-7; no clear D gene. With 0 bases removed from V and 3 bases from J, the gap between germline ends came to 9 bases. Germline-derived CDR1 and CDR2 are KGHSH and LQKENI. This CDR3 spans 14 amino acids. Written as DNA, the CDR3 is TGTGCCAGCTCACCACCGGCTGGTCACTACGAGCAGTACTTC. Translation gives CASSPPAGHYEQYF.

This clone occurred a few times. The chain has TRBV7-9 and TRBJ1-6; 7 bases line up with TRBD1. Germline-derived CDR1 and CDR2 are SEHNR and FQNEAQ (reference sequence). The CDR3 spans 15 residues. The trim removed 1 base at V and 5 bases at J, leaving 2 bases unmatched. The DNA for the CDR3 is TGTGCCAGCAGCTTAGGCAGGGGGAATAATTCACCCCTCCACTTT. Its protein is CASSLGRGNNSPLHF.

This chain joins TRBV9 and TRBJ2-4; 10 bases are shared with TRBD1. V trimming: 4 bases; J trimming: 3 bases; junction bases outside the gene matches: 13. Per the germline V gene, CDR1 is SGDLS and CDR2 is YYNGEE. CDR3 length equals 18 residues. DNA for the CDR3: TGTGCCAGCAGCCGCGGGACAGGGGCACAGGAGGTCAAAAACATTCAGTACTTC. Translation gives CASSRGTGAQEVKNIQYF.

The CDR3 loop is CASRDGTSGYFEQFF. CDR3 coding DNA: TGTGCCAGCAGGGACGGGACTAGCGGCTATTTTGAGCAGTTCTTC. V gene TRBV2 combines with J gene TRBJ2-1; the match to TRBD2 covers 11 bases. The CDR3 consists of 15 residues. Germline V gives CDR1 SNHLY, CDR2 FYNNEI. V shed 6 bases and J 9 bases; nucleotides not matched to a gene: 10.

The chain joins TRBV25-1 to TRBJ1-2, with a tentative D call TRBD1 (5 bases). From germline, CDR1 is MGHDK and CDR2 SYGVNS. This CDR3 has 14 residues. Trimming cost V 3 bases and J 4 bases, with 12 bases left between them. CDR3 residues: CASSERGTLYGYTF. The CDR3 DNA follows: TGTGCCAGCAGTGAGCGGGGCACCCTCTATGGCTACACCTTC.

As DNA, the CDR3 is TGCGCCAGCAGCGAGGACAGGGGCAATTCACCCCTCCACTTT. It codes for CASSEDRGNSPLHF. The chain uses TRBV5-1 and TRBJ1-6; 9 bases are shared with TRBD1. Germline trimming cut 4 bases from V and 7 bases from J; bases unmatched to any gene: 3. The CDR3 covers 14 residues. The V gene's germline CDR1 is SGHRS and CDR2 YFSETQ.

The rearrangement uses TRBV18 and TRBJ2-7; possibly TRBD1 for D (6 bases). The ends were cut back, 1 base at V and 5 bases at J, with 15 bases in the middle. CDR1 is KGHSH, CDR2 LQKENI, per germline. This CDR3 comprises 15 residues. CDR3 amino acids: CASSPRRGFGNEQYF. The CDR3 DNA reads as TGTGCCAGCTCACCACGTAGGGGGTTCGGGAACGAGCAGTACTTC.

This clone was seen a few times. V usage is TRBV5-1 and J usage is TRBJ2-1; TRBD2 matches at 8 bases. Unmatched junction bases numbered 10, after V lost 4 bases and J lost 7 bases. The V gene's germline CDR1 is SGHRS and CDR2 YFSETQ. The CDR3 length is 15 residues. The CDR3 loop is CASSPRGLERNEQFF. Written as DNA, the CDR3 is TGCGCCAGCAGCCCGAGGGGACTAGAAAGGAATGAGCAGTTCTTC.

V usage is TRBV2 and J usage is TRBJ1-4, with D tentatively TRBD1 (5 bases). V was clipped by 4 bases and J by 5 bases, with 14 bases between them. From germline, CDR1 is SNHLY and CDR2 FYNNEI. The CDR3 is made up of 15 amino acids. CDR3 sequence reads: CASSVWQGLNEKLFF. The CDR3 region has the DNA TGTGCCAGCAGTGTCTGGCAGGGACTGAATGAAAAACTGTTTTTT. Complete variable domain (other parts from reference TRBV2 and TRBJ1-4): EPEVTQTPSHQVTQMGQEVILRCVPISNHLYFYWYRQILGQKVEFLVSFYNNEISEKSEIFDDQFSVERPDGSNFTLKIRSTKLEDSAMYFCASSVWQGLNEKLFFGSGTQLSVL.

This clone was observed a handful of times. This sequence joins TRBV7-7 and TRBJ2-3; no clear D gene. The CDR3 totals 15 residues. V lost 1 base and J lost 4, with 12 bases in between. Germline V gene sequence: CDR1 SSHAT, CDR2 FNYEAQ (reference sequence). The DNA for the CDR3 is TGTGCCAGCAGCTTAGTTAGCCCGACTTCAGATACGCAGTATTTT. The encoded protein is CASSLVSPTSDTQYF.

This clone was recorded many times. This chain uses TRBV29-1 with TRBJ1-5; D possibly corresponds to TRBD1 (5 bases). V dropped 4 bases and J dropped 6 bases, with 13 bases sitting between them. The CDR3 is 13 amino acids. Looked up from germline, CDR1 is SQVTM and CDR2 is ANQGSEA. The CDR3 DNA sequence: TGCAGCGTTGGCGACTTGGGGGGTCAGCCCCAGCATTTT. Translation: CSVGDLGGQPQHF.

The chain employs TRBV4-1 and TRBJ1-4, with 8 bases aligning to TRBD1. The CDR3 has 20 amino acids. The V segment lost 2 bases and the J segment 5 bases; nucleotides outside the gene matches: 19. Germline assignment: CDR1 MGHRA and CDR2 YSYEKL. The CDR3 region is CASSQRRGTTGARGNEKLFF. The CDR3 bases are TGCGCCAGCAGCCAACGACGGGGGACGACAGGGGCCCGGGGCAATGAAAAACTGTTTTTT.

The rearrangement joins TRBV23-1 to TRBJ2-1; 8 bases are shared with TRBD1. TRBV23-1 is identified as an open reading frame with a role that is uncertain. The trim removed 6 bases at V and 6 bases at J, leaving 13 bases unmatched. The CDR3 runs 16 residues. The CDR3 DNA reads as TGCGCCAGCAGCGACCGACCGGGACAGGAACTCAATGAGCAGTTCTTC. It translates to CASSDRPGQELNEQFF.

This clone has a handful of counts. This chain uses TRBV19 with TRBJ1-6, with 9 bases matching TRBD1. V dropped 6 bases and J dropped 13; count of bases not matched to a gene: 16. Germline CDR1 LNHDA, CDR2 SQIVND (reference sequence). The CDR3 length is 16 residues. As DNA, the CDR3 is TGTGCCAGTAGGAGGACAGGGGATAGCAGGTCTATCCCCCTCCACTTT. Translation: CASRRTGDSRSIPLHF.

This clone appeared a few times. The chain is built from TRBV5-1 and TRBJ2-2; a possible D gene is TRBD2 (6 bases). This CDR3 region has 17 residues. Germline V gene lookup returns CDR1 SGHRS and CDR2 YFSETQ. Trimming removed 2 bases from V and 4 bases from J, with 18 bases in between. In DNA, the CDR3 is TGCGCCAGCAGCTTTGTGGCGGGGAAAGTTGGCACCGGGGAGCTGTTTTTT. Translated, it gives CASSFVAGKVGTGELFF.

The chain joins TRBV19 to TRBJ2-3; 7 nucleotides agree with TRBD2. CDR1 LNHDA and CDR2 SQIVND come from the germline V gene (reference sequence). This CDR3 has 16 amino acids. The J segment lost 0 bases and the V segment lost 1 base, leaving 4 bases of the junction unmatched. The CDR3 DNA reads TGTGCCAGTAGTATAGGACCAGCGGGGAGCACAGATACGCAGTATTTT. Its protein product is CASSIGPAGSTDTQYF.

This sequence joins TRBV2 and TRBJ2-1; weak D call: TRBD1 (6 bases). The CDR3 consists of 15 residues. Deletions cut 1 base from V and 9 bases from J, with 16 bases between. The V gene's germline CDR1 is SNHLY and CDR2 FYNNEI. CDR3: CASSEDGVGGPEQFF. The CDR3 DNA is TGTGCCAGCAGTGAAGACGGTGTAGGGGGACCTGAGCAGTTCTTC. Using reference TRBV2 and TRBJ2-1 for the parts outside the CDR3, the full variable domain is EPEVTQTPSHQVTQMGQEVILRCVPISNHLYFYWYRQILGQKVEFLVSFYNNEISEKSEIFDDQFSVERPDGSNFTLKIRSTKLEDSAMYFCASSEDGVGGPEQFFGPGTRLTVL.

The chain has TRBV5-4 and TRBJ1-2; the D gene is possibly TRBD1 (6 bases). CDR1 and CDR2 from the germline V gene are SGHNT and YYREEE (reference sequence). The CDR3 sequence is 12 residues long. Trimming removed 4 bases at V and 4 bases at J, with 8 bases between. In DNA form, the CDR3 reads TGTGCCAGCAGCACGGACAGCTATGGCTACACCTTC. It specifies CASSTDSYGYTF. Using reference TRBV5-4 and TRBJ1-2 for the parts outside the CDR3, the full variable domain is ETGVTQSPTHLIKTRGQQVTLRCSSQSGHNTVSWYQQALGQGPQFIFQYYREEENGRGNFPPRFSGLQFPNYSSELNVNALELDDSALYLCASSTDSYGYTFGSGTRLTVV.

Turning to this clone: This sample also contains other DNA sequences that code for the same CDR3. This rearrangement joins TRBV11-2 to TRBJ2-3; 10 bases are shared with TRBD2. With V trimmed by 7 bases and J by 7 bases, 17 bases remained unmatched. CDR3 length: 17 residues. Germline-derived CDR1 and CDR2 are SGHAT and FQNNGV. The DNA for the CDR3 is TGTGCCAGCACCCTTGGCCGAGCGGGGGGGCGCTGGTATACGCAGTATTTT. Protein sequence: CASTLGRAGGRWYTQYF.

The V gene is TRBV18, the J gene TRBJ2-3; 8 bases agree with TRBD2. The CDR3 contains 17 residues. CDR1 KGHSH and CDR2 LQKENI come from the germline V gene. The V and J ends lost 3 bases and 1 base, in that order; junction bases with no gene match: 9. In DNA form, the CDR3 reads TGTGCCAGCTCACCCCGCGTGGTCGGGGGGGGCACAGATACGCAGTATTTT. This translates into CASSPRVVGGGTDTQYF.